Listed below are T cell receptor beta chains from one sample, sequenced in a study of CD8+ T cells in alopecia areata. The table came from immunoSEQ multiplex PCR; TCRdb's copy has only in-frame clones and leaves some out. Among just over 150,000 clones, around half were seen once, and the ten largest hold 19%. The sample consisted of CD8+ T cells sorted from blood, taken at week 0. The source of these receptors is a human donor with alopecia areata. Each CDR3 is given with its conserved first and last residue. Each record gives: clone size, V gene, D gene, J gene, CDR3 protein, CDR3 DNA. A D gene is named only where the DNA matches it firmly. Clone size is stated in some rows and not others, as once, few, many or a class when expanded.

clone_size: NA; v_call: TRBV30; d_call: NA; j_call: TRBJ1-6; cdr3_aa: CAWDRATNSPLHF; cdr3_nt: TGTGCCTGGGACCGGGCTACAAATTCACCCCTCCACTTT
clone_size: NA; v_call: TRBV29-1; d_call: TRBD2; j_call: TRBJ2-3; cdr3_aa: CSPRLAGVPDTQYF; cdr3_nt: TGCAGCCCCAGACTAGCGGGGGTCCCGGATACGCAGTATTTT
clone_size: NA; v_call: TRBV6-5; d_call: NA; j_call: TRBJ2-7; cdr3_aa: CATLWGEAGTYEQYF; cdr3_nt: TGTGCCACCCTTTGGGGGGAAGCGGGTACCTACGAGCAGTACTTC
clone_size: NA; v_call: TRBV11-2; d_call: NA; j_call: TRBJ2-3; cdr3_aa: CASSLGRADTQYF; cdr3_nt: TGTGCCAGCAGCTTAGGAAGGGCAGATACGCAGTATTTT
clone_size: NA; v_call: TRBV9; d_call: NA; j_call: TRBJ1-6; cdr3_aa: CASSSTARGSPLHF; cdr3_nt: TGTGCCAGCAGTTCGACTGCCAGGGGTTCACCCCTCCACTTT
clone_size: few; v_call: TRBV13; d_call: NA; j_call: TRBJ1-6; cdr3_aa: CASSLGSRSNNSPLHF; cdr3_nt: TGTGCCAGCAGCTTGGGTTCGCGAAGTAATAATTCACCCCTCCACTTT
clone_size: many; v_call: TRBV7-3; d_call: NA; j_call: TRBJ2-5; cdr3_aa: CASSLTFGGLETQYF; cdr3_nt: TGTGCCAGCAGCTTAACGTTTGGGGGTCTCGAGACCCAGTACTTC
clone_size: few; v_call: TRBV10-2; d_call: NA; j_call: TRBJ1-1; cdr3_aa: CASSIGGRHTNTEAFF; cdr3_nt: TGCGCCAGCAGTATTGGAGGGAGGCACACGAACACTGAAGCTTTCTTT
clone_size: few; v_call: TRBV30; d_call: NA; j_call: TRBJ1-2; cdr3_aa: CAWSPAAGAGYTF; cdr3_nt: TGTGCCTGGAGTCCGGCGGCAGGGGCTGGCTACACCTTC
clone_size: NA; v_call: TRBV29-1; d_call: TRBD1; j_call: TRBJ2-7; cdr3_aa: CSVETGTGSYEQYF; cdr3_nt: TGCAGCGTGGAAACCGGGACAGGATCCTACGAGCAGTACTTC
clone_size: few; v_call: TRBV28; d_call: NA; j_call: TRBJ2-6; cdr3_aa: CASSFFGSSGANVLTF; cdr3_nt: TGTGCCAGCAGTTTTTTCGGAAGCTCTGGGGCCAACGTCCTGACTTTC
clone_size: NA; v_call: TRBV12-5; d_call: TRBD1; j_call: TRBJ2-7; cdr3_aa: CASGVLGDRLAYEQYF; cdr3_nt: TGTGCTAGTGGTGTTTTAGGGGACAGGTTAGCCTACGAGCAGTACTTC
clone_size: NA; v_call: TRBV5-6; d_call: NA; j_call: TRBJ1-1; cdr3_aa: CASSLEGQGEAFF; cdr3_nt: TGTGCCAGCAGCTTGGAGGGCCAGGGTGAAGCTTTCTTT
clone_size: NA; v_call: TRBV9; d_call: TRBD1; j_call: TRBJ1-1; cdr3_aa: CASSGGTGNTEAFF; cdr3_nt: TGTGCCAGCAGCGGAGGGACAGGGAACACTGAAGCTTTCTTT
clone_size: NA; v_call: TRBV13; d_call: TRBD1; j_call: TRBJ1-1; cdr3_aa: CASSLYRGEAFF; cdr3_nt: TGTGCCAGCAGCTTATACAGGGGGGAAGCTTTCTTT
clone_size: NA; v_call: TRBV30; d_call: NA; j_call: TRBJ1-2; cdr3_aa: CAWRDVNYGYTF; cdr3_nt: TGTGCCTGGAGAGACGTTAACTATGGCTACACCTTC
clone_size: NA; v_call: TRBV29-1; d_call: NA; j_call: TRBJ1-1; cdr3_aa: CSVEDAGTEAFF; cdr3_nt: TGCAGCGTTGAAGATGCCGGGACTGAAGCTTTCTTT
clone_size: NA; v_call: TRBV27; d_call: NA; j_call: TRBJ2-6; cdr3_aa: CASRTLGSSPGANVLTF; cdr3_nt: TGTGCCAGCAGGACCCTCGGGTCTTCCCCCGGGGCCAACGTCCTGACTTTC
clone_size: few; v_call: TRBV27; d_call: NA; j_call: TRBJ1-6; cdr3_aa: CASRGMINNSPLHF; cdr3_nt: TGTGCCAGCAGGGGAATGATTAATAATTCACCCCTCCACTTT
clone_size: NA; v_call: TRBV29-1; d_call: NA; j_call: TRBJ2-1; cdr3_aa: CSVPLGGSYNEQFF; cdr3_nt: TGCAGCGTTCCCCTCGGGGGCTCCTACAATGAGCAGTTCTTC
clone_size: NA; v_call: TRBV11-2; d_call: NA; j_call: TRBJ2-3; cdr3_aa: CASSFPTDTQYF; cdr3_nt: TGTGCCAGCAGCTTTCCCACAGATACGCAGTATTTT
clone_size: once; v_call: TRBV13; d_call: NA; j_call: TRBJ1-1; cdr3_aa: CASSLTGEGTEAFF; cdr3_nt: TGTGCCAGCAGCTTAACGGGGGAGGGAACTGAAGCTTTCTTT
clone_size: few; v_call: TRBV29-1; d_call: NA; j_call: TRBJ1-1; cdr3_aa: CSVEWGITEAFF; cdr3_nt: TGCAGCGTTGAATGGGGAATCACTGAAGCTTTCTTT
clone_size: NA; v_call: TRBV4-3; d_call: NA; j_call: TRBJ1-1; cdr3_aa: CASSQDRAIQLNTEAFF; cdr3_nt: TGCGCCAGCAGCCAAGACAGGGCAATTCAGTTGAACACTGAAGCTTTCTTT
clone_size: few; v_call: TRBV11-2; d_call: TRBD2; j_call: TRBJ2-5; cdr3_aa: CASSLSRDYQGGETQYF; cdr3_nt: TGTGCCAGCAGCTTATCCCGGGACTACCAGGGAGGGGAGACCCAGTACTTC
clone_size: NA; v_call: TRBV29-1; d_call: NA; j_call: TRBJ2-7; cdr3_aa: CSASGYEQYF; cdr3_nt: TGCAGCGCCTCTGGCTACGAGCAGTACTTC
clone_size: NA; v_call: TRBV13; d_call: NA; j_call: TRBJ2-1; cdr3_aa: CASTTMGTARSYNEQFF; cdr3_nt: TGTGCCAGCACGACAATGGGGACCGCTCGCTCCTACAATGAGCAGTTCTTC
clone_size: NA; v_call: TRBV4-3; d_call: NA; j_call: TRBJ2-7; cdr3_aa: CASSQDPPGGVSYEQYF; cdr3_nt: TGCGCCAGCAGCCAAGATCCGCCCGGCGGTGTTTCCTACGAGCAGTACTTC
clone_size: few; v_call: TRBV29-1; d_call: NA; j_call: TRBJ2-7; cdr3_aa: CSVDWGPGYEQYF; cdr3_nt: TGCAGCGTTGATTGGGGTCCCGGCTACGAGCAGTACTTC
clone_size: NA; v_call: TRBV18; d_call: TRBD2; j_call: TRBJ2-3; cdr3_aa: CASSPGGTTDTQYF; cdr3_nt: TGTGCCAGCTCGCCGGGGGGGACTACAGATACGCAGTATTTT
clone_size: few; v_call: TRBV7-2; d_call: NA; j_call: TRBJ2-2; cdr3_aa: CASSPRTGELFF; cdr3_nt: TGTGCCAGCAGCCCAAGGACCGGGGAGCTGTTTTTT
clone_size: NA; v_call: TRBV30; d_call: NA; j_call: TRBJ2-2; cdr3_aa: CASTIDTGELFF; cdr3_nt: TGTGCCTCCACCATTGACACCGGGGAGCTGTTTTTT
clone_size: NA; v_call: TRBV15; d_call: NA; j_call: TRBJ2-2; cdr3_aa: CATSSKRGTGELFF; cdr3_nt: TGTGCCACCAGCTCAAAGAGGGGCACCGGGGAGCTGTTTTTT
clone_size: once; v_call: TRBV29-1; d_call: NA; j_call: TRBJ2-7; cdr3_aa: CSVEDRGSQYF; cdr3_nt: TGCAGCGTTGAAGACCGGGGTAGTCAGTACTTC
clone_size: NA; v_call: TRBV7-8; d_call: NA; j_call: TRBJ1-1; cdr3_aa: CASSLTQSGTEAFF; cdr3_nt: TGTGCCAGCAGCTTAACCCAGTCAGGCACTGAAGCTTTCTTT